This TCR beta chain was profiled in a study of a mutant IDH1 vaccine in newly diagnosed glioma. Study information: In some groups vaccination began 4-6 weeks post-radiotherapy; others received it with temozolomide. Study-wide results and limits: The authors found pseudoprogression apparently unrelated to changes in top peripheral T cell clonotypes.

V was cut by 2 bases and J by 5 bases, with 9 bases left in between. Germline assignment: CDR1 MNHNY and CDR2 SVGAGI (reference sequence). There are 14 residues in the CDR3. For this clone: No antigen is known for it.

Time point noted: week 47, end of study. The content of each vaccine dose was 300 ug of mutant IDH1 20-mer peptide, and topical imiquimod accompanied it. Sequenced by immunoSEQ multiplex PCR; TCRdb stores in-frame clones only, minus some. The sample shows about 94,000 clones, 85% to 90% of them seen only once. Sequenced material: PBMCs, taken from a glioma patient whose treatment included an IDH1 peptide vaccine. The rearrangement links TRBV6-6 to TRBJ1-4, with D hard to call. This receptor was taken from a woman aged 45-65 years with glioma. CDR3 sequence (DNA): TGTGCCAGCAGTTACGTGGGAACGAATGAAAAACTGTTTTTT. It translates to CASSYVGTNEKLFF.